This TCR beta chain emerged from a study of cytomegalovirus exposure and HLA in healthy donors. Whole-study results and caveats: Analysis performed later found approximately 17,000 TCR beta sequences associated with HLA alleles at 0.05 false discovery rate.

In the case of this clone: Its antigen is unknown.

The PCR employed 60 Vbeta primers together with 13 Jbeta primers. The protocol was immunoSEQ multiplex PCR, while the TCRdb copy is restricted to in-frame clones and leaves out a portion. The data contain 75,000 to 80,000 clones, 60% to 85% of them singletons. CDR1 and CDR2 (germline): SGHRS, YFSETQ. CDR3 size: 15 residues. Losses at the gene ends were 3 bases for V and 4 bases for J; bases not matched to a gene: 5. The chain has TRBV5-1 and TRBJ2-1; 9 nucleotides line up with TRBD1. Sequencing was performed on PBMCs. The TCR was taken from a male donor in good health and CMV-seronegative. CDR3 residues: CASSWGTGRYNEQFF. The CDR3 coding sequence is TGCGCCAGCAGCTGGGGGACAGGGAGGTACAATGAGCAGTTCTTC.